A selection of T cell receptor beta chains follows, all from one sample in a study of blood T cells in healthy people across ages. TCRdb re-derived calls from the 5' RACE reads in MiXCR, one entry per CDR3 protein. This table holds 1.2 million to 1.5 million distinct CDR3 sequences, approximately 59% found once. Sequencing input: blood. These receptors were collected from a man aged 18-30 years in good health. CDR3s include the opening cysteine and the closing phenylalanine or tryptophan. The D gene is left open where the match is weak. Clone sizes are given selectively: once, few, many, or a class where the clone is expanded.

length	D	J	V	size	DNA	CDR3
15	TRBD1	TRBJ2-1	TRBV6-5	-	TGTGCCAGCAGTCAGGACAGGGAGCTTTACAATGAGCAGTTCTTC	CASSQDRELYNEQFF
14	TRBD1	TRBJ2-7	TRBV12-3/TRBV12-4	many	TGTGCCAGCAGTTTCGGGGACAGAACCTACGAGCAGTACTTC	CASSFGDRTYEQYF
18	TRBD1	TRBJ2-7	TRBV5-1	-	TGCGCCAGCAGCTCCCACTCTACGCGGACAGGGCTTCCCTACGAGCAGTACTTC	CASSSHSTRTGLPYEQYF
14	TRBD1	TRBJ2-5	TRBV11-2	few	TGTGCCAGCAGCTCCCGGGACAGGGAAGAGACCCAGTACTTC	CASSSRDREETQYF
13	TRBD1	TRBJ2-7	TRBV29-1	few	TGCAGCGGAGGACAGGGAAAGACCTACGAGCAGTACTTC	CSGGQGKTYEQYF
15	-	TRBJ1-2	TRBV5-5	-	TGTGCCAGCAGCTTGGGACCGGTCTTAGACTATGGCTACACCTTC	CASSLGPVLDYGYTF
13	-	TRBJ2-7	TRBV19	few	TGTGCCAGTAGTATTGGGGCAGGCTACGAGCAGTACTTC	CASSIGAGYEQYF
16	TRBD1	TRBJ2-7	TRBV3-1	-	TGTGCCAGCAGCCCAGACCGGACAGGGATGACCTACGAGCAGTACTTC	CASSPDRTGMTYEQYF
11	-	TRBJ2-7	TRBV10-3	-	TGTGCCATCAGTGGGGGGAACGAGCAGTACTTC	CAISGGNEQYF
13	-	TRBJ2-7	TRBV20-1	few	TGCAGTGCTAGAGGCCTGATGTCCTACGAGCAGTACTTC	CSARGLMSYEQYF
12	-	TRBJ2-5	TRBV20-1	-	TGCAGTGCTCATGACACACAAGAGACCCAGTACTTC	CSAHDTQETQYF
14	-	TRBJ2-7	TRBV7-8	-	TGTGCCAGCAGCTTAGATTTGCGCCACTACGAGCAGTACTTC	CASSLDLRHYEQYF
13	-	TRBJ2-7	TRBV6-5	-	TGTGCCAGCAGTGACGGAGCGATCTACGAGCAGTACTTC	CASSDGAIYEQYF
14	-	TRBJ1-1	TRBV24-1	-	TGTGCCACCTCGGAGGGAGAGTCCAACACTGAAGCTTTCTTT	CATSEGESNTEAFF
13	TRBD1	TRBJ2-5	TRBV4-2	-	TGTGCCAGCAGCCAGACCGGGACAGGGGAAAAGTACTTC	CASSQTGTGEKYF
14	-	TRBJ2-1	TRBV29-1	few	TGCAGCGTTCCTCAGGGGAGAACCTACAATGAGCAGTTCTTC	CSVPQGRTYNEQFF
16	-	TRBJ2-5	TRBV6-2/TRBV6-3	-	TGTGCCAGCAGTTACGGGGCAGGGAGAATACAAGAGACCCAGTACTTC	CASSYGAGRIQETQYF
15	-	TRBJ1-1	TRBV29-1	-	TGCAGCGTTGCGGGCAGCCTAAATTTGGACACTGAAGCTTTCTTT	CSVAGSLNLDTEAFF
15	TRBD2	TRBJ2-3	TRBV20-1	-	TGCAGTGCTAGCGGGCTAGCGGGGCCCACAGATACGCAGTATTTT	CSASGLAGPTDTQYF
13	-	TRBJ2-4	TRBV29-1	few	TGCAGCGTCGCCCCAATAGTGGGGGACATTCAGTACTTC	CSVAPIVGDIQYF
14	-	TRBJ1-2	TRBV30	-	TGTGCCTGGAGTGGCCAGCTATCTAACTATGGCTACACCTTC	CAWSGQLSNYGYTF
14	-	TRBJ2-1	TRBV20-1	-	TGCAGTGCTAGGGTCACAGGATTCGGGAATGAGCAGTTCTTC	CSARVTGFGNEQFF
17	TRBD1	TRBJ2-2	TRBV5-5	-	TGTGCCAGCAGCCTACAAGGACAGGGGGTGGGCACCGGGGAGCTGTTTTTT	CASSLQGQGVGTGELFF
18	TRBD1	TRBJ1-2	TRBV4-3	-	TGCGCCAGCAGCCAAGCGCTGGGCCTACCGACAGGGAACTATGGCTACACCTTC	CASSQALGLPTGNYGYTF
12	-	TRBJ2-1	TRBV7-9	-	TGTGCCAGCAGCTTAGCCATGGCTGAGCAGTTCTTC	CASSLAMAEQFF
13	-	TRBJ2-2	TRBV10-3	-	TGTGCCACTGACAGGGCGGGGACCGGGGAGCTGTTTTTT	CATDRAGTGELFF
14	-	TRBJ1-4	TRBV10-3	-	TGTGCCATCAGCCCCGGGGGGGTCAATGAAAAACTGTTTTTT	CAISPGGVNEKLFF
13	-	TRBJ1-5	TRBV6-2/TRBV6-3	-	TGTGCCATTTCCGACATCAACAATCAGCCCCAGCATTTT	CAISDINNQPQHF
13	-	TRBJ2-4	TRBV6-5	-	TGTGCCAGCAGCCGGGGGGCAGGTTCGCAACAGTACTTC	CASSRGAGSQQYF
14	-	TRBJ2-5	TRBV5-6	-	TGTGCCAGCAGCTTGTTGTCAGGGAGGGAGACCCAGTACTTC	CASSLLSGRETQYF
13	TRBD2	TRBJ2-7	TRBV18	-	TGTGCCAGCGAGCGGGAAGGCTCCTACGAGCAGTACTTC	CASEREGSYEQYF
12	-	TRBJ1-2	TRBV2	-	TGTGCCAGCGGGCCAGGGTTGGATGGCTGCACCTTC	CASGPGLDGCTF
14	-	TRBJ1-2	TRBV5-1	-	TGCGCCAGCAGCCCAAGTGGGGTTGGCTATGGCTACACCTTC	CASSPSGVGYGYTF
15	-	TRBJ1-1	TRBV9	-	TGTGCCAGCAGCGTCCTCGGGGGGGAGGCCACTGAAGCTTTCTTT	CASSVLGGEATEAFF
14	-	TRBJ1-6	TRBV27	-	TGTGCCAGCAGTTTATCTAAGGGGCAGGCACCCCTCCACTTT	CASSLSKGQAPLHF
13	-	TRBJ1-1	TRBV10-3	-	TGTGCCACCCAACAGAAGATGAACACTGAAGCTTTCTTT	CATQQKMNTEAFF
15	-	TRBJ2-7	TRBV7-2	-	TGTGCCAACAGCTTCCTTCAGGGTCCAGTCTACGAGCAGTACTTC	CANSFLQGPVYEQYF
14	TRBD1	TRBJ1-2	TRBV27	-	TGTGCCAGCAGTTTAACAGGGGGCTACGATGGCTACACCTTC	CASSLTGGYDGYTF
14	TRBD2	TRBJ2-1	TRBV29-1	few	TGCAGCGTTGACGGGCTAGCGGCCTACAATGAGCAGTTCTTC	CSVDGLAAYNEQFF
13	TRBD1	TRBJ1-1	TRBV6-2/TRBV6-3	-	TGTGCCAGCACCCAGGGGGCGAGGACTGAAGCTTTCTTT	CASTQGARTEAFF
13	-	TRBJ1-5	TRBV20-1	-	TGCAGTGCTATAGACAGTCCCAATCAGCCCCAGCATTTT	CSAIDSPNQPQHF
18	TRBD1	TRBJ1-1	TRBV6-5	-	TGTGCCAGCAGTTACTCGACAGGGGGCGGATCGGTGAACACTGAAGCTTTCTTT	CASSYSTGGGSVNTEAFF
13	TRBD1	TRBJ1-2	TRBV29-1	-	TGCAGCGTTACCGGGACAGGGGCAGGAGGCTACACCTTC	CSVTGTGAGGYTF
14	-	TRBJ2-7	TRBV7-2	-	TGTGCCAGCAGCGTAGGCTTTCGAAACTACGAGCAGTACTTC	CASSVGFRNYEQYF
13	-	TRBJ1-2	TRBV15	few	TGTGCCACCAGCAGCGCCTCCGGGGGTGGCTACACCTTC	CATSSASGGGYTF
14	TRBD2	TRBJ2-7	TRBV5-1	-	TGCGCCAGCTCGATTGCGGGAGATGGCTACGAGCAGTACTTC	CASSIAGDGYEQYF
17	-	TRBJ2-3	TRBV21-1	-	TGTGCCAGCAGCAAAGATACGGAGTGGAGATGCACAGATACGCAGTATTTT	CASSKDTEWRCTDTQYF
16	TRBD2	TRBJ2-3	TRBV9	once	TGTGCCAGCAGCGTAGTGGGGAGGGCTGCCACAGATACGCAGTATTTT	CASSVVGRAATDTQYF
15	-	TRBJ1-2	TRBV20-1	few	TGCAGTGCCGGCTTTAGAGGGGTTGTAGACTATGGCTACACCTTC	CSAGFRGVVDYGYTF
19	TRBD2	TRBJ2-4	TRBV20-1	once	TGCAGTGCTAAGGAGTTAGGGACTAGCGGGGAGAAAGCCAAAAACATTCAGTACTTC	CSAKELGTSGEKAKNIQYF
13	-	TRBJ1-2	TRBV29-1	-	TGCAGCGTTGAAGTGGTAGCCTCTTATGGCTACACCTTC	CSVEVVASYGYTF
16	-	TRBJ1-4	TRBV7-9	-	TGTGCCAGCAGCCAGACATCCCGGGGCACTAATGAAAAACTGTTTTTT	CASSQTSRGTNEKLFF
14	TRBD1	TRBJ2-7	TRBV29-1	few	TGCAGCGTTGAAGTCGGGACAGTCCCCTACGAGCAGTACTTC	CSVEVGTVPYEQYF
14	TRBD2	TRBJ2-5	TRBV2	-	TGTGCCAGCACCCTAGCGGGAGGGCCTAAGACCCAGTACTTC	CASTLAGGPKTQYF